The 2 T cell receptor beta chains below all came from one sample that was sequenced in a study of blood T cell repertoires in COVID-19. Clones were sequenced by immunoSEQ multiplex PCR, and TCRdb holds only the in-frame ones, with some missing. In the table there are roughly 6,700 clones, approximately 86% of which are singletons. Sequenced: peripheral blood. The receptors come from a human donor in a cohort sampled during active COVID-19.

This clone has just one count. The chain employs TRBV5-1 and TRBJ1-1; D not certain. This CDR3 has 17 amino acids. Germline-derived CDR1 and CDR2 are SGHRS and YFSETQ. The V end lost 1 base, the J end lost 4 bases, and 20 bases lay between the germline ends. The CDR3 is CASSLSYRVKAFTEAFF. DNA of the CDR3: TGCGCCAGCAGCTTGTCCTATCGGGTTAAGGCATTCACTGAAGCTTTCTTT. The full variable domain, completed using reference TRBV5-1 and TRBJ1-1, is KAGVTQTPRYLIKTRGQQVTLSCSPISGHRSVSWYQQTPGQGLQFLFEYFSETQRNKGNFPGRFSGRQFSNSRSEMNVSTLELGDSALYLCASSLSYRVKAFTEAFFGQGTRLTVV.

The chain joins TRBV5-1 to TRBJ2-5, with D possibly matching TRBD1 (5 bases). Looked up from germline, CDR1 is SGHRS and CDR2 is YFSETQ. This CDR3 has 13 amino acids. The ends were cut back, 0 bases at V and 5 bases at J, with 8 bases in the middle. The CDR3 bases are TGCGCCAGCAGCTTGGAAGGGGTTGAGACCCAGTACTTC. Translating gives CASSLEGVETQYF.